This TCR beta chain was captured by sequencing in a study of T cells in localized non-small cell lung cancer. Method: immunoSEQ multiplex PCR; TCRdb's copy keeps in-frame clones and lacks some. The top ten hold about 61% of the sample, which has over 10,000 clones, about 86% seen once. The CDR3 covers 17 residues. CDR1 and CDR2 from the germline V gene are MGHRA and YSYEKL. The trim removed 6 bases at V and 8 bases at J, leaving 10 bases unmatched. Points from the study as a whole: Turning up in adjacent lung were a median approximately 60 of the top 100 tumor clones. Longer survival (overall) was linked to higher T cell density in blood. Adjacent uninvolved lung tissue had the highest T cell clonality, exceeding tumor. Tumor samples were not multi-region, leaving intratumor heterogeneity unexcluded.

Of note for this clone: What it binds is not known.

The chain has TRBV4-1 and TRBJ2-2; 15 positions agree with TRBD2. This clonotype was obtained from a male donor older than 55 with stage III lung adenocarcinoma. The starting material was peripheral blood, obtained before any cancer treatment. The CDR3, as DNA: TGCGCCAGCAGACAACTAGGACTAGCGGGAGGGTCGGGGGAGCTGTTTTTT. It encodes CASRQLGLAGGSGELFF.